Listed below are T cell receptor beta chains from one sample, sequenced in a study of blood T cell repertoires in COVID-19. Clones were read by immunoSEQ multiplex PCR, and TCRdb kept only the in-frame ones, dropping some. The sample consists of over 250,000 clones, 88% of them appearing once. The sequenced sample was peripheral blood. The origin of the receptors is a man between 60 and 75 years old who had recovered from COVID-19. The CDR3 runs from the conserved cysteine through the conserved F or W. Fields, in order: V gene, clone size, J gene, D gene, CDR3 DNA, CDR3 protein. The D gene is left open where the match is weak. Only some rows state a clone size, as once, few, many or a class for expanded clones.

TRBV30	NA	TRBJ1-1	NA	TGTGCCGCAGCGGGGGACTCGAACACTGAAGCTTTCTTT	CAAAGDSNTEAFF
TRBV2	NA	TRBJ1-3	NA	TGTGCCAGCAGTGGGTACGGCCGGGACACCATATATTTT	CASSGYGRDTIYF
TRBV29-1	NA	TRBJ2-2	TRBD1	TGCAGCGTGCGACCGGGACAGGGCGCTCCCACCGGGGAGCTGTTTTTT	CSVRPGQGAPTGELFF
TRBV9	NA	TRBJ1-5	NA	TGTGCCAGCAGCGAAGCAGGGTCGGGCCAGCCCCAGCATTTT	CASSEAGSGQPQHF
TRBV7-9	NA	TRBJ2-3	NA	TGTGCCAGCAGCCCACGATCAGCAGATACGCAGTATTTT	CASSPRSADTQYF
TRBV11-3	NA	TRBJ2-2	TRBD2	TGTGCCAGCAGCATGGGACTAGCGGGGGAACTTAACACCGGGGAGCTGTTTTTT	CASSMGLAGELNTGELFF
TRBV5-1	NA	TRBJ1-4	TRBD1	TGCGCCAGCAGCTTGGAGGAGGGGGCCAATGAAAAACTGTTTTTT	CASSLEEGANEKLFF
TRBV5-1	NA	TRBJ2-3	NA	TGCGCCAGCAGCCAGGGGGGCCGTACAGATACGCAGTATTTT	CASSQGGRTDTQYF
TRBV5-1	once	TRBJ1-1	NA	TGCGCCAGCAGCGGACCGGGGGGTGAGACTGAAGCTTTCTTT	CASSGPGGETEAFF
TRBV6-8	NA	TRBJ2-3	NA	TGTGCCACCCTCGAACCGGGGTCCTCCACAGATACGCAGTATTTT	CATLEPGSSTDTQYF
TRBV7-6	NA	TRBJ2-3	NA	TGTGCCAGCAGCCGGGGGGCCTCATCAGATACGCAGTATTTT	CASSRGASSDTQYF
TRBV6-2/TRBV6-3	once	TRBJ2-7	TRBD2	TGTGCCAGCAGTTTCTTACTAGCGGCCGATTCCTACGAGCAGTACTTC	CASSFLLAADSYEQYF
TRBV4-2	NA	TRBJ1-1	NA	TGTGCCAGCAGCCAAGAAAGACAGCCGAACACTGAAGCTTTCTTT	CASSQERQPNTEAFF
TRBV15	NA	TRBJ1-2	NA	TGTGCCACCAGCCTTACTGCCGTTTATGGCTACACCTTC	CATSLTAVYGYTF
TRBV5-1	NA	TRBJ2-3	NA	TGCGCCAGCGGACCGGGACTTGGTAAAGATACGCAGTATTTT	CASGPGLGKDTQYF